This is a list of T cell receptor beta chains from one sample in a study of blood T cell repertoires in COVID-19. Using immunoSEQ multiplex PCR, the repertoire was profiled, and TCRdb retains in-frame clones only, with some absent. The data hold about 120,000 clones, with around 77% observed a single time. The sample taken for sequencing was peripheral blood. Receptors were obtained from a man aged 55 to 69 with active or convalescent COVID-19. The CDR3 runs from the conserved cysteine through the conserved F or W. A D gene is named only where the DNA matches it firmly. Part of the rows lack a size; the others show once, few, many or a class for expanded clones.

clone_size	v_call	j_call	d_call	cdr3_aa	cdr3_nt
NA	TRBV19	TRBJ1-6	NA	CASSATNYNSPLHF	TGTGCCAGTAGTGCGACAAACTATAATTCACCCCTCCACTTT
NA	TRBV4-3	TRBJ2-7	TRBD1	CASSQDRDRTYEQYF	TGCGCCAGCAGCCAAGATAGGGACAGGACCTACGAGCAGTACTTC
once	TRBV7-9	TRBJ1-3	NA	CASSFTGGAVGNTIYF	TGTGCCAGCAGCTTTACTGGGGGGGCTGTTGGAAACACCATATATTTT
few	TRBV5-1	TRBJ1-4	TRBD1	CASSTGTGSGEKLFF	TGCGCCAGCAGCACCGGGACAGGGAGTGGTGAAAAACTGTTTTTT
NA	TRBV5-1	TRBJ2-1	NA	CASSLDPGVNNEQFF	TGCGCCAGCAGCTTGGACCCGGGAGTGAACAATGAGCAGTTCTTC
NA	TRBV7-3	TRBJ2-5	TRBD1	CASSPTGAGQETQYF	TGTGCCAGCAGCCCGACAGGGGCCGGACAAGAGACCCAGTACTTC
NA	TRBV9	TRBJ2-7	NA	CASSVAGGGYEQYF	TGTGCCAGCAGCGTAGCGGGGGGCGGCTACGAGCAGTACTTC
once	TRBV9	TRBJ2-2	NA	CASSVGGHSGGTAGELFF	TGTGCCAGCAGCGTAGGAGGGCACTCCGGTGGAACGGCCGGGGAGCTGTTTTTT
NA	TRBV7-9	TRBJ2-7	NA	CASSLQGFWEQYF	TGTGCCAGCAGCTTACAGGGTTTCTGGGAGCAGTACTTC
NA	TRBV19	TRBJ2-7	TRBD2	CATGLAGLYEQYF	TGTGCGACCGGACTAGCGGGCCTCTACGAGCAGTACTTC
NA	TRBV4-3	TRBJ2-2	NA	CASSPRLSGTNTGELFF	TGCGCCAGCAGCCCGCGCTTGAGCGGCACGAACACCGGGGAGCTGTTTTTT
NA	TRBV15	TRBJ2-2	TRBD2	CATSPPGRLAVYNGELFF	TGTGCCACCAGCCCCCCGGGTCGTCTAGCGGTTTATAACGGGGAGCTGTTTTTT
once	TRBV5-1	TRBJ2-2	TRBD2	CASSSRSSGIPAGELFF	TGCGCCAGCAGCTCCCGCTCTAGCGGGATTCCGGCCGGGGAGCTGTTTTTT
NA	TRBV9	TRBJ2-5	TRBD1	CASSVGPGGDHIQETQYF	TGTGCCAGCAGCGTAGGGCCAGGGGGTGACCACATCCAAGAGACCCAGTACTTC
NA	TRBV7-8	TRBJ2-7	NA	CASSLEGKLREQYF	TGTGCCAGCAGCTTAGAAGGCAAGCTGAGGGAGCAGTACTTC
NA	TRBV20-1	TRBJ1-5	NA	CSASAGGNQPQHF	TGCAGTGCTAGTGCGGGGGGTAATCAGCCCCAGCATTTT
NA	TRBV19	TRBJ2-7	NA	CASIGGPYEQYF	TGTGCCAGTATTGGGGGCCCGTACGAGCAGTACTTC
once	TRBV9	TRBJ2-1	TRBD2	CASSEQTSWGEQFF	TGTGCCAGCAGCGAGCAGACTAGCTGGGGTGAGCAGTTCTTC
NA	TRBV25-1	TRBJ2-5	NA	CASSFASSRTQYF	TGTGCCAGCAGTTTCGCCTCAAGCCGTACCCAGTACTTC
once	TRBV25-1	TRBJ2-1	TRBD1	CASSLYWNRGIYNEQFF	TGTGCCAGCAGTCTATACTGGAACAGGGGAATTTACAATGAGCAGTTCTTC
NA	TRBV5-4	TRBJ1-1	TRBD1	CASRMGTGMTEAFF	TGTGCCAGCAGGATGGGGACAGGGATGACTGAAGCTTTCTTT
many	TRBV28	TRBJ1-1	NA	CASSFFPHWTRKHPGDTEAFF	TGTGCCAGCAGTTTTTTCCCTCATTGGACACGTAAGCACCCGGGGGACACTGAAGCTTTCTTT
once	TRBV12-5	TRBJ1-6	NA	CASGLVGGPLHF	TGTGCTAGTGGTTTGGTCGGAGGACCCCTCCACTTT
NA	TRBV11-2	TRBJ2-2	NA	CASSRRRIGSGELFF	TGTGCCAGCAGTCGCCGGCGGATAGGGAGCGGGGAGCTGTTTTTT
NA	TRBV4-1	TRBJ1-1	TRBD1	CASSPGQGLVTEAFF	TGCGCCAGCAGCCCTGGACAGGGTTTAGTCACTGAAGCTTTCTTT
NA	TRBV5-4	TRBJ2-7	TRBD2	CASSLPSGRYHEQYF	TGTGCCAGCAGCTTACCTAGCGGGAGATACCACGAGCAGTACTTC
NA	TRBV6-4	TRBJ2-1	TRBD2	CASMRLAGGSEQFF	TGTGCCAGCATGAGACTAGCGGGAGGGAGTGAGCAGTTCTTC
NA	TRBV14	TRBJ2-1	TRBD1	CASSQDKGGRYNEQFF	TGTGCCAGCAGCCAAGATAAAGGGGGCAGGTACAATGAGCAGTTCTTC
NA	TRBV4-3	TRBJ2-1	TRBD2	CASSPGLAGVYYNEQFF	TGCGCCAGCAGCCCGGGACTAGCGGGAGTGTACTACAATGAGCAGTTCTTC
NA	TRBV7-8	TRBJ2-7	TRBD1	CASSLAPDREAYEQYF	TGTGCCAGCAGCTTAGCCCCGGACAGGGAAGCCTACGAGCAGTACTTC
NA	TRBV4-2	TRBJ2-3	NA	CASSLTGSDTQYF	TGTGCCAGCAGCCTCACAGGGTCGGATACGCAGTATTTT
NA	TRBV1	TRBJ2-1	NA	CTSSQDLILGLAGARSSSNEQFF	TGCACCAGCAGCCAAGATCTCATATTGGGACTAGCGGGAGCTAGATCCTCTTCCAATGAGCAGTTCTTC
NA	TRBV5-4	TRBJ2-1	TRBD2	CASSSMPGLGDYNEQFF	TGTGCCAGCAGCTCCATGCCGGGACTAGGGGACTACAATGAGCAGTTCTTC
NA	TRBV5-5	TRBJ1-1	NA	CASSKTGNTEAFF	TGTGCCAGCAGCAAGACAGGCAACACTGAAGCTTTCTTT
once	TRBV18	TRBJ2-1	TRBD2	CASSQPGTSDNEQFF	TGTGCCAGCTCTCAACCCGGGACTAGCGACAATGAGCAGTTCTTC
NA	TRBV4-2	TRBJ1-4	NA	CASSQDSPRGVQTNEKLFF	TGTGCCAGCAGCCAAGATAGTCCGCGGGGGGTGCAAACTAATGAAAAACTGTTTTTT
few	TRBV10-3	TRBJ1-1	NA	CAISGNVGGTEAFF	TGTGCCATCAGCGGCAACGTGGGGGGGACTGAAGCTTTCTTT
few	TRBV29-1	TRBJ1-2	TRBD1	CSVVPPGTGDYGYTF	TGCAGCGTTGTTCCGCCCGGGACAGGGGACTATGGCTACACCTTC
once	TRBV18	TRBJ2-7	NA	CASSPPVEYGGYEQYF	TGTGCCAGCTCACCACCTGTTGAGTACGGCGGCTACGAGCAGTACTTC
NA	TRBV6-5	TRBJ2-5	NA	CASSPDISETQYF	TGTGCCAGCAGTCCGGACATATCAGAGACCCAGTACTTC
NA	TRBV5-1	TRBJ2-2	TRBD2	CASTTTSGSPGELFF	TGCGCCAGCACGACGACTAGCGGGAGTCCCGGGGAGCTGTTTTTT
NA	TRBV7-6	TRBJ2-1	TRBD2	CASSFHLAGVGNEQFF	TGTGCCAGCAGCTTCCACCTAGCGGGAGTAGGGAATGAGCAGTTCTTC
NA	TRBV27	TRBJ2-3	TRBD2	CASSLVAGFSTDTQYF	TGTGCCAGCAGTTTAGTAGCGGGTTTTTCCACAGATACGCAGTATTTT
once	TRBV7-3	TRBJ2-3	TRBD2	CASSPRTSGSTDTQYF	TGTGCCAGCAGCCCCCGGACTAGCGGTAGCACAGATACGCAGTATTTT
NA	TRBV4-1	TRBJ2-3	TRBD2	CASSLLPTSESRGVTDTQYF	TGCGCCAGCAGCCTGCTCCCTACTAGCGAGTCTAGGGGAGTCACAGATACGCAGTATTTT
NA	TRBV10-3	TRBJ2-1	TRBD1	CAISLGQGRDEQFF	TGTGCCATCAGCTTAGGACAGGGAAGGGATGAGCAGTTCTTC
NA	TRBV10-2	TRBJ2-1	TRBD1	CASGEPGQGYNEQFF	TGCGCCAGCGGGGAACCGGGACAGGGTTACAATGAGCAGTTCTTC
NA	TRBV3-1/TRBV3-2	TRBJ2-3	NA	CASSQGATRTDTQYF	TGTGCCAGCAGCCAAGGGGCCACCCGCACAGATACGCAGTATTTT
few	TRBV6-4	TRBJ2-2	TRBD1	CASSVGTGDTGELFF	TGTGCCAGCAGTGTTGGGACAGGGGACACCGGGGAGCTGTTTTTT
NA	TRBV6-2/TRBV6-3	TRBJ2-7	TRBD2	CASSYVLASGALTYEQYF	TGTGCCAGCAGTTACGTCTTGGCTAGCGGAGCCCTTACCTACGAGCAGTACTTC
NA	TRBV28	TRBJ2-5	TRBD1	CASSLAGTGEETQYF	TGTGCCAGCAGTTTGGCCGGGACAGGGGAGGAGACCCAGTACTTC
NA	TRBV18	TRBJ1-1	NA	CASSPSSSPTEAFF	TGTGCCAGCTCACCGTCATCGAGTCCCACTGAAGCTTTCTTT
NA	TRBV3-1/TRBV3-2	TRBJ2-7	TRBD2	CASRYPGVGLAGSYEQYF	TGTGCCAGCAGATATCCTGGGGTAGGACTAGCGGGATCCTACGAGCAGTACTTC